The 30 T cell receptor beta chains listed next were all sequenced from one sample in a study of T cells in Graves' hyperthyroidism and ophthalmopathy. Researchers amplified the TCR beta CDR3 regions from RNA transcripts. The HTBI primer set served for first-round RT-PCR of the TCR CDR3. TCRdb passed the multiplex PCR reads through MiXCR, listing each CDR3 protein once. The profile covers roughly 380,000 distinct CDR3 sequences, with more than 11% appearing a single time and about 10% taken by the ten largest. The sample comprised blood. Receptors originate from an older woman with Graves' hyperthyroidism.

This clonotype was recorded at least ten times. V gene TRBV5-1 combines with J gene TRBJ2-7; TRBD2 agrees at 11 bases. The CDR3 contains 14 residues. V shed 4 bases and J 6 bases; nucleotides not matched to a gene: 6. Germline V lookup: CDR1 SGHRS, CDR2 YFSETQ. The CDR3 protein is CASSPQTSGIEQYF. For the CDR3, the DNA is TGCGCCAGCAGCCCTCAGACTAGCGGGATCGAGCAGTACTTC.

The table lists this clonotype with a few counts. V gene TRBV19 combines with J gene TRBJ2-2; D is possibly TRBD2 (6 bases). Looked up from germline, CDR1 is LNHDA and CDR2 is SQIVND (reference sequence). The V gene lost 1 base and the J gene lost 3 bases, with 12 bases spanning the gap. The CDR3 length is 16 residues. The CDR3 here is CASSIVETGDTGELFF. CDR3 nucleotide sequence: TGTGCCAGTAGTATAGTAGAAACGGGAGACACCGGGGAGCTGTTTTTT.

This clonotype has just a few counts. This chain links TRBV20-1 with TRBJ2-2; 8 bases are a match to TRBD2. There are 15 residues in the CDR3. J lost 5 bases, V lost 2 bases, and 7 bases had no gene match. The germline gives CDR1 DFQATT, CDR2 SNEGSKA (reference sequence). CDR3 residues: CSARSGGAGTGELFF. The CDR3 DNA reads TGCAGTGCTAGATCCGGGGGGGCGGGGACCGGGGAGCTGTTTTTT.

Ten or more counts support this clonotype. The rearrangement uses TRBV9 and TRBJ2-1; weak D call: TRBD2 (5 bases). Germline CDR1 SGDLS, CDR2 YYNGEE. V was pared by 3 bases and J by 7 bases, with 11 bases between. The CDR3 loop spans 13 amino acids. The CDR3 region has the DNA TGTGCCAGCAGCGGACATACGGGGAATGAGCAGTTCTTC. As protein: CASSGHTGNEQFF.

This clonotype has a count of ten or more. This chain joins TRBV3-1 and TRBJ2-1; no clear D. The CDR3 has 13 residues. CDR1 is LGHDT and CDR2 is YNNKEL in the germline V gene (reference sequence). V shed 1 base and J shed 6 bases, with 7 bases lying between them. The CDR3 region is CASSQGGGNEQFF. The CDR3 DNA reads as TGTGCCAGCAGCCAAGGCGGTGGCAATGAGCAGTTCTTC.

V gene TRBV19 combines with J gene TRBJ1-2; a weak D match, TRBD1 (6 bases). CDR1 LNHDA and CDR2 SQIVND come from the germline V gene (reference sequence). There are 15 residues in the CDR3. V dropped 0 bases and J dropped 8 bases, with 16 bases sitting between them. The CDR3 here is CASSIDYSRQGGYTF. CDR3 DNA sequence: TGTGCCAGTAGTATAGATTACAGTCGCCAGGGGGGCTACACCTTC.

This clonotype was detected many times. This chain links TRBV10-3 with TRBJ2-4, with D maybe TRBD1 (5 bases). Germline values: CDR1 ENHRY, CDR2 SYGVKD. The CDR3 length is 14 residues. The V end was cut by 8 bases, the J end by 0 bases, with 11 bases between. For the CDR3, the DNA is TGTGCCATCGGGGCGGCTGGAGCCAAAAACATTCAGTACTTC. It translates to CAIGAAGAKNIQYF.

This clonotype was observed many times. The J gene is TRBJ2-3, the V gene TRBV4-1, with D tentatively TRBD1 (6 bases). Germline CDR1 and CDR2: MGHRA and YSYEKL. V dropped 2 bases and J dropped 2 bases, with 11 bases sitting between them. CDR3 size: 15 residues. The CDR3 nucleotides read TGCGCCAGCAGCCAACACGGACAGACCACAGATACGCAGTATTTT. Its protein product is CASSQHGQTTDTQYF.

CDR3 in DNA: TGTGCCAGCGTGTCGAGGACAGGGTCGGTCTGGGCCAACGTCCTGACTTTC. It specifies CASVSRTGSVWANVLTF. V gene TRBV28 combines with J gene TRBJ2-6; 8 nucleotides line up with TRBD1. This CDR3 spans 17 amino acids. Germline V lookup: CDR1 MDHEN, CDR2 SYDVKM. With 8 bases clipped from V and 5 bases from J, the junction kept 14 bases outside the gene matches.

The chain joins TRBV7-8 to TRBJ2-7; D is unclear. The CDR3 runs 15 residues. V dropped 1 base and J dropped 3 bases, with 13 bases sitting between them. Germline CDR1 SGHVS, CDR2 FQNEAQ. The DNA of the CDR3 is TGTGCCAGCAGCTTAGACCTCATAACTCACTACGAGCAGTACTTC. As protein: CASSLDLITHYEQYF.

This clonotype was counted ten times or more. The CDR3 DNA reads as TGTGCCAGCAGCTTAGATCCGGGGCTGGGAGCTTTCTTT. Translation: CASSLDPGLGAFF. The chain carries TRBV7-2 and TRBJ1-1; D perhaps matches TRBD1 (5 bases). V was shortened by 1 base and J by 10 bases, with 13 bases between the two germline ends. The CDR3 is made up of 13 amino acids. Germline assignment: CDR1 SGHTA and CDR2 FQGNSA.

The CDR3 DNA is TGTGCCATCAGTGGGGGGGACGGCCAAGAGACCCAGTACTTC. Translated: CAISGGDGQETQYF. This chain links TRBV10-3 with TRBJ2-5; D might be TRBD2 (6 bases). The germline V and J ends were trimmed by 4 bases and 1 base, with 10 bases remaining between them. In germline, CDR1 is ENHRY, CDR2 SYGVKD. The CDR3 runs to 14 residues.

This clonotype was picked up many times. The rearrangement joins TRBV18 to TRBJ1-1; D call uncertain. Trimming shortened V by 2 bases and J by 1 base, and 11 bases separated the two germline ends. This CDR3 is 15 amino acids long. Germline CDR1 KGHSH, CDR2 LQKENI. CDR3 DNA sequence: TGTGCCAGCTCACCAGGTGTAGGCTGGAACACTGAAGCTTTCTTT. This translates into CASSPGVGWNTEAFF.

Ten or more counts support this clonotype. This chain uses TRBV12-3 or TRBV12-4 with TRBJ2-7, with a weak D call TRBD2 (6 bases). Between the trimmed V and J ends, which lost 3 bases and 3 bases, there was a span of 15 bases. The CDR3 runs to 15 residues. The CDR3 region is CASSFELAQIYEQYF. In nucleotides, the CDR3 is TGTGCCAGCAGTTTTGAACTAGCCCAGATCTACGAGCAGTACTTC.

As concerns this clonotype: A read error may explain this, as a much larger clone is one base away. The chain's CDR3 is CATSDSDRGRYEQFF. CDR3 DNA: TGTGCCACCAGTGATTCAGACAGGGGACGGTACGAGCAGTTCTTC. The chain has TRBV24-1 and TRBJ2-1, with 8 bases identical to TRBD1. The V gene end was trimmed by 2 bases and the J gene end by 10 bases; junction bases not matched to a gene: 9. This CDR3 comprises 15 residues. Germline V gene sequence: CDR1 KGHDR, CDR2 SFDVKD.

This clonotype occurred a few times. V and J are TRBV29-1 and TRBJ2-3; 8 bases are shared with TRBD1. The CDR3 totals 13 residues. With 7 bases clipped from V and 5 bases from J, the junction kept 8 bases outside the gene matches. Per the germline V gene, CDR1 is SQVTM and CDR2 is ANQGSEA. CDR3 nucleotides: TGCAGCGCAGGACAGGGAACGGGAGATACGCAGTATTTT. Translation: CSAGQGTGDTQYF.

This clonotype was observed at least ten times. The chain uses TRBV9 and TRBJ2-2; 8 nucleotides agree with TRBD1. V lost 3 bases to trimming and J lost 3 bases; unmatched junction nucleotides: 4. This CDR3 is 15 amino acids long. Germline CDR1 and CDR2: SGDLS and YYNGEE. The chain's CDR3 is CASSGRGQDTGELFF. Here the CDR3 DNA reads TGTGCCAGCAGCGGCAGGGGGCAGGACACCGGGGAGCTGTTTTTT. The full variable domain, its missing parts supplied by reference TRBV9 and TRBJ2-2, is DSGVTQTPKHLITATGQRVTLRCSPRSGDLSVYWYQQSLDQGLQFLIQYYNGEERAKGNILERFSAQQFPDLHSELNLSSLELGDSALYFCASSGRGQDTGELFFGEGSRLTVL.

This clonotype was found many times. The rearrangement uses TRBV28 and TRBJ2-3; D unresolved. The CDR3 runs 13 residues. V was clipped by 2 bases and J by 5 bases, with 8 bases between them. Germline loops: CDR1 MDHEN, CDR2 SYDVKM. CDR3 DNA sequence: TGTGCCAGCAGTTTAAGGGTAATAGATACGCAGTATTTT. This gives the protein CASSLRVIDTQYF.

V gene TRBV5-1 combines with J gene TRBJ2-1; D unresolved. Trimming left V 0 bases short and J 10 bases short, with 8 bases between. The CDR3 contains 12 residues. Germline V gene lookup returns CDR1 SGHRS and CDR2 YFSETQ. The CDR3 loop is CASSLGVYEQFF. For the CDR3, the DNA is TGCGCCAGCAGCTTGGGGGTCTACGAGCAGTTCTTC.

This chain uses TRBV20-1 with TRBJ1-5; TRBD1 matches 7 bases. Trimming took 5 bases from V and 5 from J; bases not matched to a gene: 6. From germline, CDR1 is DFQATT and CDR2 SNEGSKA (reference sequence). CDR3 size: 13 residues. This chain's CDR3 is CSAHAGGHQPQHF. In nucleotides, the CDR3 is TGCAGTGCTCACGCAGGGGGGCATCAGCCCCAGCATTTT.

The chain employs TRBV5-1 and TRBJ1-1, with 7 bases lining up with TRBD1. From germline, CDR1 is SGHRS and CDR2 YFSETQ. The CDR3 spans 14 residues. Germline trimming cut 4 bases from V and 4 bases from J; bases unmatched to any gene: 7. The CDR3 DNA reads as TGCGCCAGCAGCGGGCTGGGACAGTCCACTGAAGCTTTCTTT. Its protein is CASSGLGQSTEAFF. Based on the CDR3 plus reference TRBV5-1 and TRBJ1-1, the full variable domain is KAGVTQTPRYLIKTRGQQVTLSCSPISGHRSVSWYQQTPGQGLQFLFEYFSETQRNKGNFPGRFSGRQFSNSRSEMNVSTLELGDSALYLCASSGLGQSTEAFFGQGTRLTVV.

This clonotype has ten or more counts. The chain recombines TRBV28 with TRBJ1-2; D unresolved. There are 16 residues in the CDR3. V was pared by 5 bases and J by 2 bases, with 18 bases between. Germline CDR1 reads MDHEN; CDR2 reads SYDVKM. The CDR3: CASSLPPRAGNYGYTF. The CDR3 DNA reads as TGTGCCAGCAGTCTCCCACCACGGGCGGGGAACTATGGCTACACCTTC.

V usage is TRBV24-1 and J usage is TRBJ2-5; 7 nucleotides align to TRBD1. Germline V gives CDR1 KGHDR, CDR2 SFDVKD. Losses at the gene ends were 5 bases for V and 2 bases for J; bases not matched to a gene: 7. This CDR3 comprises 15 residues. CDR3 loop: CATSVFRGRQETQYF. CDR3 sequence (DNA): TGTGCCACCAGTGTTTTCAGGGGGAGACAAGAGACCCAGTACTTC.

This clonotype has only a few counts. The chain uses TRBV5-1 and TRBJ2-3; D perhaps matches TRBD1 (6 bases). CDR1 and CDR2 (germline): SGHRS, YFSETQ. This CDR3 comprises 15 residues. V was pared by 4 bases and J by 0 bases, with 12 bases between. DNA of the CDR3: TGCGCCAGCAGCGCCAGTGACAGGAGCACAGATACGCAGTATTTT. Its protein product is CASSASDRSTDTQYF.

This clonotype was observed at least ten times. The genes are TRBV6-1 and TRBJ1-5; possible D gene TRBD1, 5 bases. Germline V gives CDR1 MNHNS, CDR2 SASEGT. V was pared by 4 bases and J by 0 bases, with 10 bases between. CDR3 length: 15 amino acids. CDR3 region: CASSGPGLSNQPQHF. The CDR3 DNA is TGTGCCAGCAGTGGTCCGGGGCTTAGCAATCAGCCCCAGCATTTT.

This clonotype was found many times. The V call is TRBV2, the J call TRBJ1-5; a weak D match, TRBD1 (6 bases). There are 13 residues in the CDR3. The germline V gene has CDR1 SNHLY and CDR2 FYNNEI. Trimming shortened V by 2 bases and J by 11 bases, and 13 bases separated the two germline ends. CDR3 loop: CASSENWGQAQHF. The CDR3 nucleotides are TGTGCCAGCAGTGAAAACTGGGGGCAGGCCCAGCATTTT.

This clonotype was found many times. The rearrangement uses TRBV6-1 and TRBJ1-2; D is unresolved. Germline V gene sequence: CDR1 MNHNS, CDR2 SASEGT. CDR3 length: 12 residues. Trimming took off 2 bases at V and 4 bases at J, with 5 bases between the two ends. The CDR3 loop is CASSESFYGYTF. CDR3 bases: TGTGCCAGCAGTGAAAGTTTCTATGGCTACACCTTC.

This clonotype was seen repeatedly, ten times or more. The rearrangement links TRBV20-1 to TRBJ1-1; a possible D gene is TRBD1 (5 bases). This CDR3 has 13 residues. Germline CDR1 reads DFQATT; CDR2 reads SNEGSKA (reference sequence). V gave up 5 bases and J gave up 0 bases, with 10 bases separating them. CDR3 coding DNA: TGCAGTGCTTCACAGGATTTGAACACTGAAGCTTTCTTT. It is translated as CSASQDLNTEAFF.

The chain combines TRBV30 with TRBJ2-6, with D unresolved. V lost 4 bases, J lost 0 bases, and 7 bases lay in between. The CDR3 is made up of 14 amino acids. Germline lookup yields CDR1 GTSNPN and CDR2 SVGIG (reference sequence). The CDR3 nucleotides are TGTGCCTGGAATTGGATCTCTGGGGCCAACGTCCTGACTTTC. Its protein product is CAWNWISGANVLTF.

This clonotype was found many times. This chain joins TRBV7-8 and TRBJ1-6, with D possibly being TRBD1 (5 bases). The V end was cut by 4 bases, the J end by 7 bases, with 23 bases between. There are 18 residues in the CDR3. CDR1 and CDR2 from the germline V gene are SGHVS and FQNEAQ. CDR3 DNA: TGTGCCAGCAGCTCTGCCTATGTCTGGGCAGGGAGGAATTCACCCCTCCACTTT. Translated: CASSSAYVWAGRNSPLHF.